This entry lists 28 T cell receptor beta chains sequenced from one sample in a study of regulatory T cells in long-lasting Graves disease. Construction of the TCR beta libraries employed iRepertoire HTBI primers in conjunction with Arm-PCR of CDR3 regions. TCRdb called the multiplex PCR reads again in MiXCR, with one record for every CDR3 protein. The profile shows 550,000 or so distinct CDR3 sequences, more than 10% of them singletons. Described time point: newly diagnosed GD, antithyroid drugs for less than 3 months. PBMC RNA was the source of the TCR library. These same data were also listed under a study on T cells in Graves' hyperthyroidism and ophthalmopathy.

Sequences were derived from peripheral blood mononuclear cells (PBMCs), sampled at new diagnosis, from a patient treated with antithyroid drugs. Receptors originate from a young woman with Graves disease.

This clonotype was found many times. The rearrangement joins TRBV3-1 to TRBJ2-2; TRBD2 matches at 11 bases. CDR3 length: 15 residues. The germline V gene encodes CDR1 LGHDT and CDR2 YNNKEL (reference sequence). V dropped 4 bases and J dropped 3; count of bases not matched to a gene: 1. This chain's CDR3 is CASSPLAGDTGELFF. The CDR3 nucleotides are TGTGCCAGCAGCCCACTAGCGGGAGACACCGGGGAGCTGTTTTTT.

A word on this clonotype: A read error may explain this, as a much larger clone is one base away. This rearrangement joins TRBV28 to TRBJ1-2; 10 nucleotides align to TRBD1. Germline lookup yields CDR1 MDHEN and CDR2 SYDVKM. Trimming took 5 bases from V and 3 from J; bases not matched to a gene: 3. The CDR3 loop spans 14 amino acids. The CDR3 loop reads CASSDRGHYYGYTF. The DNA for the CDR3 is TGTGCCAGCAGTGACAGGGGGCACTACTATGGCTACACCTTC.

The rearrangement joins TRBV29-1 to TRBJ2-7; maybe TRBD1 (6 bases). Trimming left V 7 bases short and J 1 base short, with 17 bases between. The CDR3 is 14 amino acids. Germline V gene data show CDR1 as SQVTM and CDR2 as ANQGSEA. The CDR3 bases are TGCAGCGCCGCAAACAGGGCCACTTCCTACGAGCAGTACTTC. Translating gives CSAANRATSYEQYF.

A word on this clonotype: This is likely an artifact of a read error, given a far larger clone one base away. The chain employs TRBV6-2 or TRBV6-3 and TRBJ2-7; the D gene is possibly TRBD1 (6 bases). V was shortened by 5 bases and J by 2 bases, with 10 bases between the two germline ends. Germline lookup yields CDR1 MNHEY and CDR2 SVGEGT. The CDR3 totals 13 residues. The chain's CDR3 is CASSEGQTYEQYF. In nucleotides, the CDR3 is TGTGCCAGCAGTGAAGGACAGACCTACGAGCAGTACTTC.

This clonotype was picked up a small number of times. J is TRBJ2-7 and V is TRBV7-8; no reliable D call. V gave up 2 bases and J gave up 6 bases, with 20 bases separating them. The CDR3 totals 16 residues. Germline V gives CDR1 SGHVS, CDR2 FQNEAQ. CDR3 nucleotide sequence: TGTGCCAGCAGCTTACTCGGGTCAAGGGTTGGGGTCGAGCAGTACTTC. It encodes CASSLLGSRVGVEQYF.

This clonotype was detected once. The rearrangement uses TRBV20-1 and TRBJ2-1; weak D call: TRBD1 (6 bases). Germline loops: CDR1 DFQATT, CDR2 SNEGSKA (reference sequence). V was shortened by 5 bases and J by 7 bases, with 18 bases between the two germline ends. The CDR3 is 14 residues long. The CDR3 here is CSAVTGWSVNEQFF. The CDR3, as DNA: TGCAGTGCTGTTACAGGGTGGTCGGTTAATGAGCAGTTCTTC.

This clonotype was seen ten or more times. The chain combines TRBV7-9 with TRBJ2-5, with a tentative D call TRBD2 (5 bases). The V gene's germline CDR1 is SEHNR and CDR2 FQNEAQ (reference sequence). The V end was cut by 2 bases, the J end by 3 bases, with 10 bases between. The CDR3 totals 14 residues. CDR3 nucleotide sequence: TGTGCCAGCAGCTTACACGCAGCGGAAGAGACCCAGTACTTC. It is translated as CASSLHAAEETQYF.

About this clonotype: With a much larger clone just one base away, this may be a read error. This rearrangement joins TRBV2 to TRBJ2-1; 9 nucleotides agree with TRBD2. There are 15 residues in the CDR3. With V trimmed by 8 bases and J by 3 bases, 8 bases remained unmatched. Germline V CDR1 and CDR2: SNHLY, FYNNEI. In DNA, the CDR3 is TGTGCCAGCGCCCCCGGGACTAGCAGCTACAATGAGCAGTTCTTC. Translating it yields CASAPGTSSYNEQFF.

This clonotype was recorded at least ten times. This sequence joins TRBV12-3 or TRBV12-4 and TRBJ2-7; 8 bases fit TRBD1. V dropped 4 bases and J dropped 0; count of bases not matched to a gene: 11. The CDR3 is 17 amino acids. The CDR3 sequence is CASSSNLGQGGSYEQYF. The CDR3 nucleotides read TGTGCCAGCAGTTCGAACCTTGGACAGGGTGGCTCCTACGAGCAGTACTTC.

This clonotype was detected many times. The V call is TRBV10-3, the J call TRBJ2-3, with D uncertain. Germline CDR1 is ENHRY and CDR2 is SYGVKD. The germline V and J ends were trimmed by 10 bases and 4 bases, with 18 bases remaining between them. The CDR3 is 14 residues long. Here the CDR3 reads CATTTQTGADTQYF. CDR3 DNA sequence: TGTGCCACTACGACCCAGACTGGGGCAGATACGCAGTATTTT.

This clonotype was seen many times. This chain joins TRBV6-2 or TRBV6-3 and TRBJ1-1; the D is unclear. Germline CDR1 is MNHEY and CDR2 is SVGEGT. V lost 5 bases and J 9 bases, leaving 10 bases between the germline ends. The CDR3 length is 11 residues. CDR3 amino acids: CASSEYGKAFF. CDR3 sequence (DNA): TGTGCCAGCAGTGAATATGGGAAAGCTTTCTTT.

This clonotype was detected ten times or more. The genes are TRBV10-2 and TRBJ2-1, with D possibly matching TRBD2 (6 bases). Deletions cut 2 bases from V and 8 bases from J, with 19 bases between. This CDR3 has 16 residues. CDR1 is WSHSY and CDR2 is SAAADI in the germline V gene. DNA for the CDR3: TGCGCCAGCAGTGAGATTTGGAGGGAGATTGGTTATGAGCAGTTCTTC. Encoded protein: CASSEIWREIGYEQFF.

This clonotype was seen a handful of times. The V gene is TRBV24-1, the J gene TRBJ2-5; D gene unclear. Per germline, CDR1 KGHDR and CDR2 SFDVKD. V lost 2 bases to trimming and J lost 5 bases, with 14 bases between them. The CDR3 has 15 amino acids. DNA for the CDR3: TGTGCCACCAGTGATTATGGCGGTGAAAGTGAGACCCAGTACTTC. This encodes CATSDYGGESETQYF.

The V and J genes are TRBV6-1 and TRBJ1-1, with 7 bases that match TRBD1. With 6 bases clipped from V and 3 bases from J, the junction kept 10 bases outside the gene matches. The CDR3 consists of 15 residues. Germline assignment: CDR1 MNHNS and CDR2 SASEGT. This CDR3 reads CASSPRGQLYTEAFF. Written as DNA, the CDR3 is TGTGCCAGCAGCCCCAGGGGACAGCTATACACTGAAGCTTTCTTT.

The sample holds many counts of this clonotype. Here the CDR3 reads CASSDPGSGRGNEQFF. The CDR3 DNA is TGTGCCAGCAGTGACCCCGGTAGCGGGAGGGGGAATGAGCAGTTCTTC. The rearrangement joins TRBV2 to TRBJ2-1, with 11 bases aligning to TRBD2. The germline V gene has CDR1 SNHLY and CDR2 FYNNEI. The CDR3 is 16 amino acids. Trimming removed 3 bases from V and 7 bases from J; junction bases left unmatched: 8.

This clonotype was seen at least ten times. V gene TRBV28 combines with J gene TRBJ2-5; D call uncertain. CDR1 MDHEN and CDR2 SYDVKM come from the germline V gene. Trimming took off 1 base at V and 1 base at J, with 7 bases between the two ends. CDR3 length: 14 residues. CDR3 nucleotide sequence: TGTGCCAGCAGTTTATCCCTTGCCCAAGAGACCCAGTACTTC. Residues: CASSLSLAQETQYF. Full variable domain (outside the CDR3, taken from reference TRBV28 and TRBJ2-5): DVKVTQSSRYLVKRTGEKVFLECVQDMDHENMFWYRQDPGLGLRLIYFSYDVKMKEKGDIPEGYSVSREKKERFSLILESASTNQTSMYLCASSLSLAQETQYFGPGTRLLVL.

This clonotype came up many times. The chain recombines TRBV27 with TRBJ2-7; D is unclear. Germline CDR1 and CDR2: MNHEY and SMNVEV (reference sequence). V lost 2 bases and J 2 bases, leaving 10 bases between the germline ends. The CDR3 is 14 residues long. CDR3 residues: CASSLSGNAYEQYF. The DNA for the CDR3 is TGTGCCAGCAGTTTAAGTGGAAACGCCTACGAGCAGTACTTC.

This clonotype was seen at least ten times. This sequence joins TRBV24-1 and TRBJ2-1, with unresolved D. Germline CDR1 KGHDR, CDR2 SFDVKD. The CDR3 contains 14 residues. Deletions cut 2 bases from V and 7 bases from J, with 11 bases between. The CDR3 reads CATSDSQEGNEQFF. CDR3 DNA: TGTGCCACCAGTGATTCCCAAGAAGGAAATGAGCAGTTCTTC.

This clonotype has ten or more counts. V is TRBV28 and J is TRBJ1-2; TRBD1 agrees at 10 bases. Trimming removed 6 bases from V and 6 bases from J; junction bases left unmatched: 7. This CDR3 region has 14 residues. Per the germline V gene, CDR1 is MDHEN and CDR2 is SYDVKM. The CDR3 DNA follows: TGTGCCAGCAGGGGGACAGGGGCATCGCATGGCTACACCTTC. Translation gives CASRGTGASHGYTF.

Many counts were recorded for this clonotype. The CDR3 coding sequence is TGTGCCTGGCTTGGGAGGGGGCGGGAGACCCAGTACTTC. Protein sequence: CAWLGRGRETQYF. This sequence joins TRBV30 and TRBJ2-5; D may be TRBD1 or TRBD2 (7 bases each). CDR3 size: 13 residues. V was clipped by 5 bases and J by 5 bases, with 15 bases between them. Germline CDR1 reads GTSNPN; CDR2 reads SVGIG (reference sequence).

Many counts were recorded for this clonotype. The chain carries TRBV7-2 and TRBJ2-7; weak D call: TRBD2 (5 bases). Germline CDR1 is SGHTA and CDR2 is FQGNSA. The length of the CDR3 is 15 residues. The V end lost 4 bases, the J end lost 0 bases, and 13 bases lay between the germline ends. Written as DNA, the CDR3 is TGTGCCAGCAGCTGGGGTGGCGGGTTCTCCTACGAGCAGTACTTC. Its protein is CASSWGGGFSYEQYF.

This clonotype was counted many times. This chain connects TRBV18 to TRBJ2-2; 9 bases are a match to TRBD1. CDR1 and CDR2 (germline): KGHSH, LQKENI. After removal of 2 bases from V and 4 bases from J, the junction contained 5 bases not matched to a gene. The CDR3 covers 16 residues. This CDR3 is CASSPNRGHSTGELFF. The DNA for the CDR3 is TGTGCCAGCTCACCAAACAGGGGGCACAGCACCGGGGAGCTGTTTTTT.

In this sample, this clonotype turned up many times. J is TRBJ2-2 and V is TRBV12-3 or TRBV12-4; 12 nucleotides align to TRBD2. This CDR3 has 19 amino acids. V gave up 3 bases and J gave up 5 bases; unmatched junction bases: 13. The CDR3 DNA is TGTGCCAGCAGTTTCACGCCACTAGCGGGAGGAGAATCGACCGGGGAGCTGTTTTTT. It codes for CASSFTPLAGGESTGELFF.

The sample holds a few counts of this clonotype. A read error may explain this, as a much larger clone is one base away. This CDR3 is missing its conserved last phenylalanine or tryptophan, likely due to a read error. The V call is TRBV18, the J call TRBJ2-1; D may be TRBD2 (5 bases). The CDR3 covers 16 residues. Between the trimmed V and J ends, which lost 1 base and 6 bases, there was a span of 16 bases. Germline V gives CDR1 KGHSH, CDR2 LQKENI. The CDR3 region is CASSPRMAVEGNEQFL. CDR3 nucleotides: TGTGCCAGCTCACCACGGATGGCGGTCGAGGGCAATGAGCAGTTCCTC.

This clonotype was observed many times. This chain connects TRBV5-4 to TRBJ1-1; tentatively, D is TRBD1 (5 bases). Trimming stripped 4 bases from V and 14 bases from J, with 21 bases between. In germline, CDR1 is SGHNT, CDR2 YYREEE (reference sequence). The CDR3 contains 13 residues. The CDR3 bases are TGTGCCAGCAGCCCCACCCTACAACAGGAACCCTTCTTT. As protein: CASSPTLQQEPFF. Together with reference TRBV5-4 and TRBJ1-1, the CDR3 gives the full variable domain: ETGVTQSPTHLIKTRGQQVTLRCSSQSGHNTVSWYQQALGQGPQFIFQYYREEENGRGNFPPRFSGLQFPNYSSELNVNALELDDSALYLCASSPTLQQEPFFGQGTRLTVV.

V usage is TRBV18 and J usage is TRBJ2-1; possibly TRBD1 for D (9 bases). Looked up from germline, CDR1 is KGHSH and CDR2 is LQKENI. V gave up 3 bases and J gave up 7 bases, with 34 bases separating them. This CDR3 has 21 residues. The CDR3 loop is CASSPLPGQGLSGGVWNEQFF. Here the CDR3 DNA reads TGTGCCAGCTCACCCCTACCGGGACAGGGACTTTCGGGAGGGGTATGGAATGAGCAGTTCTTC.

This clonotype was seen ten or more times. The DNA of the CDR3 is TGTGCTAGTGGGGAGGGACAGCCACCCAGCTACACTGAAGCTTTCTTT. This codes for CASGEGQPPSYTEAFF. This chain connects TRBV12-5 to TRBJ1-1; the match to TRBD1 covers 7 bases. V lost 6 bases and J lost 3; bases outside the gene matches: 13. Germline lookup yields CDR1 LGHNT and CDR2 FRNRAP. The CDR3 length is 16 residues. Filled out from reference TRBV12-5 and TRBJ1-1, the complete variable domain reads DARVTQTPRHKVTEMGQEVTMRCQPILGHNTVFWYRQTMMQGLELLAYFRNRAPLDDSGMPKDRFSAEMPDATLATLKIQPSEPRDSAVYFCASGEGQPPSYTEAFFGQGTRLTVV.

CDR3 in DNA: TGCAGTGCTCGGAGAGGGGGGTCCTCGAACACTGAAGCTTTCTTT. It codes for CSARRGGSSNTEAFF. The rearrangement uses TRBV20-1 and TRBJ1-1, with D perhaps matching TRBD1 (6 bases). Trimming took 5 bases from V and 1 from J, leaving 17 bases between them. This CDR3 comprises 15 residues. Germline values: CDR1 DFQATT, CDR2 SNEGSKA (reference sequence).